Given below is one T cell receptor (beta chain) in context. Its specificity is unknown. The data belong to a study of beta chain features in type 1 diabetes. Whole-study results and caveats: Healthy donors had naive, central memory and Treg TCRB repertoires that appeared less similar than those seen among patients. Resolution of whether HLA type affects TCRB rearrangement was not achieved here.

Of the isolated RNA, all was reverse transcribed, and so the sequenced material was expressed TCRB transcripts. Clones were sequenced by immunoSEQ multiplex PCR, and TCRdb holds only the in-frame ones, with some missing. The profile shows about 140,000 clones, less than 9% of them singletons. Staining for CD45RO/CCR7/CD25/CD127/CD95/CD27 allowed sorting of CD4+ naive, central memory, regulatory and stem cell-like memory cells. The CDR3 sequence is 14 residues long. Germline CDR1 is SNHLY and CDR2 is FYNNEI. Trimming pared 3 bases from V and 9 bases from J, leaving 15 bases between. This clonotype was obtained from a woman aged 25 to 45 in good health. The sample comprised central memory CD4+ T cells from blood. The gene calls are TRBV2 and TRBJ2-1; tentative D call: TRBD2 (6 bases). The CDR3 DNA sequence: TGTGCCAGCAGTGATTACGGGAGCTACGGTGAGCAGTTCTTC. Translated, it gives CASSDYGSYGEQFF.